Each of the 24 T cell receptor beta chains below was sequenced from the same sample in a study of radiotherapy plus CTLA-4 blockade in lung cancer. Produced via immunoSEQ multiplex PCR; TCRdb's table is partial and in-frame only. The data show 75,000 to 100,000 clones, approximately 75% seen once. The source material was peripheral blood, sampled from a patient treated with radiotherapy plus ipilimumab. These receptors were taken from a human donor with non-small cell lung cancer who had a partial response to radiotherapy plus ipilimumab. Some clones in this sample may be carry-over from other donors' samples.

This chain links TRBV19 with TRBJ1-5; 7 bases are a match to TRBD1. The CDR3 runs 13 residues. The V gene end was trimmed by 6 bases and the J gene end by 6 bases; junction bases not matched to a gene: 5. Per germline, CDR1 LNHDA and CDR2 SQIVND (reference sequence). The CDR3 region has the DNA TGTGCCAGTAGAGAGACAGGGATTCAGCCCCAGCATTTT. It is translated as CASRETGIQPQHF.

The V gene is TRBV7-7, the J gene TRBJ2-2; 8 nucleotides agree with TRBD1. The CDR3 loop spans 15 amino acids. V shed 5 bases, J shed 3 bases, and the junction held 5 bases outside the gene matches. The V gene's germline CDR1 is SSHAT and CDR2 FNYEAQ (reference sequence). CDR3 in amino acids: CASSQDRADTGELFF. The CDR3 DNA reads TGTGCCAGCAGCCAGGACAGGGCCGACACCGGGGAGCTGTTTTTT.

The chain has TRBV18 and TRBJ2-3; TRBD2 agrees at 14 bases. Germline values: CDR1 KGHSH, CDR2 LQKENI. The junction had 5 bases not matched to a gene; V was cut back by 4 bases and J by 5 bases. CDR3 size: 16 residues. CDR3 sequence: CASSLPGTSGRDTQYF. Written as DNA, the CDR3 is TGTGCCAGCTCACTACCTGGGACTAGCGGGAGAGATACGCAGTATTTT. The variable domain in full, with the rest retrieved from reference TRBV18 and TRBJ2-3, is NAGVMQNPRHLVRRRGQEARLRCSPMKGHSHVYWYRQLPEEGLKFMVYLQKENIIDESGMPKERFSAEFPKEGPSILRIQQVVRGDSAAYFCASSLPGTSGRDTQYFGPGTRLTVL.

As to this clone: Different DNA sequences within this sample yield the same CDR3. J is TRBJ2-2 and V is TRBV5-5; possible D gene TRBD2, 5 bases. This CDR3 spans 15 amino acids. V was shortened by 3 bases and J by 0 bases, with 9 bases between the two germline ends. The germline V gene encodes CDR1 SGHKS and CDR2 YYEKEE (reference sequence). The CDR3 loop reads CASSWTGANTGELFF. Here the CDR3 DNA reads TGTGCCAGCAGCTGGACTGGCGCGAACACCGGGGAGCTGTTTTTT.

This clone was seen only once. V is TRBV5-4 and J is TRBJ1-1; D is perhaps TRBD1 (6 bases). The CDR3 is 15 residues long. Per germline, CDR1 SGHNT and CDR2 YYREEE (reference sequence). V was pared by 5 bases and J by 0 bases, with 14 bases between. CDR3 sequence (DNA): TGTGCCAGCAGAAAGGGGGGGGGCTTGAACACTGAAGCTTTCTTT. Protein: CASRKGGGLNTEAFF.

The chain uses TRBV18 and TRBJ2-7, with D uncertain. Germline CDR1 reads KGHSH; CDR2 reads LQKENI. The CDR3 covers 16 residues. Trimming took 2 bases from V and 1 from J, leaving 15 bases between them. The CDR3 DNA reads TGTGCCAGCTCACCAGGTTTTTCGCAGACATCCTACGAGCAGTACTTC. Translated: CASSPGFSQTSYEQYF.

This sequence joins TRBV7-8 and TRBJ2-3, with TRBD2 matching 9 bases. This CDR3 contains 18 residues. V shed 0 bases and J 8 bases; nucleotides not matched to a gene: 15. The germline gives CDR1 SGHVS, CDR2 FQNEAQ. In nucleotides, the CDR3 is TGTGCCAGCAGCTTAGCGTCGGTAGCTAGCGGGGTGGGAGGTACGCAGTATTTT. This encodes CASSLASVASGVGGTQYF.

CDR3 DNA: TGTGCCACCAGCAGAGATCCGGCCGCCGTGGGCACGCAGTATTTT. As protein: CATSRDPAAVGTQYF. The rearrangement links TRBV15 to TRBJ2-3; no clear D gene. V was pared by 0 bases and J by 9 bases, with 16 bases between. This CDR3 is 15 amino acids long. The germline CDR1 and CDR2 sequences are LNHNV and YYDKDF (reference sequence).

The rearrangement joins TRBV29-1 to TRBJ1-2, with D perhaps TRBD1 (6 bases). The ends were cut back, 2 bases at V and 8 bases at J, with 21 bases in the middle. The germline gives CDR1 SQVTM, CDR2 ANQGSEA. The CDR3 length is 15 residues. Here the CDR3 reads CSVEPQGPRTRGYTF. CDR3 bases: TGCAGCGTTGAACCCCAGGGGCCCCGAACAAGGGGCTACACCTTC. The variable domain in full, completed from reference TRBV29-1 and TRBJ1-2, reads SAVISQKPSRDICQRGTSLTIQCQVDSQVTMMFWYRQQPGQSLTLIATANQGSEATYESGFVIDKFPISRPNLTFSTLTVSNMSPEDSSIYLCSVEPQGPRTRGYTFGSGTRLTVV.

The J gene is TRBJ2-7, the V gene TRBV5-1; D gene ambiguous. The V gene's germline CDR1 is SGHRS and CDR2 YFSETQ. Trimming removed 0 bases from V and 2 bases from J, with 9 bases in between. The length of the CDR3 is 14 residues. This CDR3 reads CASSLVEPPYEQYF. The CDR3 DNA reads as TGCGCCAGCAGCTTGGTAGAGCCTCCCTACGAGCAGTACTTC.

The rearrangement uses TRBV7-2 and TRBJ2-1, with 7 bases matching TRBD2. The ends lost 1 base at V and 4 bases at J; junction bases unmatched: 1. Per the germline V gene, CDR1 is SGHTA and CDR2 is FQGNSA. CDR3 length equals 14 residues. CDR3 DNA sequence: TGTGCCAGCAGCTTAGTCGGGGGGTACAATGAGCAGTTCTTC. It specifies CASSLVGGYNEQFF.

The chain is built from TRBV29-1 and TRBJ1-2, with D maybe TRBD1 (5 bases). In germline, CDR1 is SQVTM, CDR2 ANQGSEA. CDR3 length equals 12 residues. The V and J ends lost 1 base and 7 bases respectively, with 10 bases between them. The CDR3 DNA is TGCAGCGTTGAAGGGTCCGGGGGTGGCTACACCTTC. Its protein product is CSVEGSGGGYTF.

This chain links TRBV11-1 with TRBJ2-1, with D tentatively TRBD2 (6 bases). Trimming removed 4 bases from V and 5 bases from J, with 18 bases in between. Germline V gene data show CDR1 as SGHAT and CDR2 as FQDESV (reference sequence). The CDR3 is 16 residues long. CDR3: CASSSPGSTIDNEQFF. The CDR3 nucleotides are TGTGCCAGCAGCTCCCCCGGGAGCACAATTGACAATGAGCAGTTCTTC.

The chain links TRBV5-1 to TRBJ1-1, with D perhaps matching TRBD1 (5 bases). Germline V CDR1 and CDR2: SGHRS, YFSETQ. V gave up 9 bases and J gave up 4 bases, with 22 bases separating them. This CDR3 comprises 15 residues. CDR3 sequence reads: CATSYGTPVGTEAFF. The CDR3 nucleotides read TGCGCCACCAGTTATGGGACTCCTGTGGGCACTGAAGCTTTCTTT.

The chain employs TRBV7-3 and TRBJ2-1, with 11 bases aligning to TRBD2. The CDR3 runs to 15 residues. Germline assignment: CDR1 SGHTA and CDR2 FQGTGA. The junction had 8 bases not matched to a gene; V was cut back by 5 bases and J by 8 bases. The CDR3 DNA is TGTGCCAGCAGCGCCCGACTAGCGGGGCTTGATGAGCAGTTCTTC. Translated: CASSARLAGLDEQFF.

The genes are TRBV4-2 and TRBJ1-1; TRBD1 matches 8 bases. Germline trimming cut 5 bases from V and 3 bases from J; bases unmatched to any gene: 2. Germline values: CDR1 LGHNA, CDR2 YNFKEQ. The length of the CDR3 is 13 residues. The CDR3 DNA sequence: TGTGCCAGCAGCACACAGGGGGACACTGAAGCTTTCTTT. It translates to CASSTQGDTEAFF.

This clone showed up just a few times. CDR3 nucleotides: TGTGCCAGCAGGGGGGGGACTTCTGGAAACACCATATATTTT. Translating it yields CASRGGTSGNTIYF. The chain employs TRBV27 and TRBJ1-3; TRBD1 is a possible D gene (5 bases). V shed 6 bases and J shed 1 base, with 10 bases lying between them. Per germline, CDR1 MNHEY and CDR2 SMNVEV (reference sequence). The CDR3 runs to 14 residues.

V is TRBV6-5 and J is TRBJ1-1, with 9 bases lining up with TRBD1. Germline values: CDR1 MNHEY, CDR2 SVGAGI. V lost 7 bases, J lost 6 bases, and 12 bases stayed unmatched. The CDR3 extends over 15 amino acids. The CDR3 loop reads CASTLDRGVSAEAFF. CDR3 DNA sequence: TGTGCCAGCACCCTAGACAGGGGGGTCTCGGCTGAAGCTTTCTTT.

The chain is built from TRBV7-2 and TRBJ2-7, with D maybe TRBD1 (6 bases). This CDR3 is 15 amino acids long. V was clipped by 5 bases and J by 6 bases, with 20 bases between them. The germline CDR1 and CDR2 sequences are SGHTA and FQGNSA. CDR3 DNA sequence: TGTGCCAGCAGCACGAACAGGGTGGGGCGTGGCGAGCAGTACTTC. Translating it yields CASSTNRVGRGEQYF.

The CDR3 region has the DNA TGCGCCAGCAGCCAAGACAGATCGGCTAGCGGGAGCACAGATACGCAGTATTTT. Its translation: CASSQDRSASGSTDTQYF. The chain employs TRBV4-1 and TRBJ2-3, with 8 bases aligning to TRBD2. J gave up 0 bases and V 0 bases, and 8 bases lay outside the gene matches. The CDR3 covers 18 residues. The germline V gene encodes CDR1 MGHRA and CDR2 YSYEKL.

This rearrangement joins TRBV19 to TRBJ1-1; D not certain. Germline V gene sequence: CDR1 LNHDA, CDR2 SQIVND (reference sequence). V was shortened by 7 bases and J by 0 bases, with 9 bases between the two germline ends. The CDR3 runs to 13 residues. CDR3 protein: CASTLRVNTEAFF. The CDR3 DNA reads TGTGCCAGTACCCTCCGGGTGAACACTGAAGCTTTCTTT.

This clone was seen more than once but under ten times. V is TRBV19 and J is TRBJ1-1; D might be TRBD1 (6 bases). Germline assignment: CDR1 LNHDA and CDR2 SQIVND (reference sequence). Trimming removed 6 bases at V and 1 base at J, with 12 bases between. The CDR3 is made up of 14 amino acids. Here the CDR3 DNA reads TGTGCCAGTAGCCCACAGGGTCAGAACACTGAAGCTTTCTTT. Amino acids: CASSPQGQNTEAFF.

This chain connects TRBV28 to TRBJ1-5; possibly TRBD1 for D (6 bases). The CDR3 is 12 residues long. Trimming removed 10 bases from V and 5 bases from J, with 12 bases in between. Germline assignment: CDR1 MDHEN and CDR2 SYDVKM. The DNA of the CDR3 is TGTGCCACCAATTCAGGGGATCAGCCCCAGCATTTT. Residues: CATNSGDQPQHF.

The V and J genes are TRBV6-5 and TRBJ1-3; D uncertain. V shed 0 bases and J shed 0 bases, with 9 bases lying between them. There are 16 residues in the CDR3. Germline V gene sequence: CDR1 MNHEY, CDR2 SVGAGI. The CDR3 protein is CASSYSRPSSGNTIYF. The CDR3 DNA reads as TGTGCCAGCAGTTACTCGCGGCCTAGCTCTGGAAACACCATATATTTT.